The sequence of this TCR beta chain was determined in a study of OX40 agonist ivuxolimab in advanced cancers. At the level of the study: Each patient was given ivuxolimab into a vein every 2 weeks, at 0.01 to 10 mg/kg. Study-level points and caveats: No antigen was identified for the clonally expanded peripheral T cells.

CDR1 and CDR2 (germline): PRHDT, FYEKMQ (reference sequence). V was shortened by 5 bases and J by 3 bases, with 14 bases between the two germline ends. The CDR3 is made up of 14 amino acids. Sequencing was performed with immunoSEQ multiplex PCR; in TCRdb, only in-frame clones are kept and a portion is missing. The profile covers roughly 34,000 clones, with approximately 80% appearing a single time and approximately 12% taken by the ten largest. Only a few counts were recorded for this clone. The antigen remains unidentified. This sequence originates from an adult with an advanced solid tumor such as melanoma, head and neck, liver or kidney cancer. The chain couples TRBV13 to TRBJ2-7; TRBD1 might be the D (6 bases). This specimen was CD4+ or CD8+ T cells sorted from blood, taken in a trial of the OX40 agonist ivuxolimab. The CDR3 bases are TGTGCCAGCAGCCCAATGACAGGAGGCTACGAGCAGTACTTC. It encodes CASSPMTGGYEQYF.